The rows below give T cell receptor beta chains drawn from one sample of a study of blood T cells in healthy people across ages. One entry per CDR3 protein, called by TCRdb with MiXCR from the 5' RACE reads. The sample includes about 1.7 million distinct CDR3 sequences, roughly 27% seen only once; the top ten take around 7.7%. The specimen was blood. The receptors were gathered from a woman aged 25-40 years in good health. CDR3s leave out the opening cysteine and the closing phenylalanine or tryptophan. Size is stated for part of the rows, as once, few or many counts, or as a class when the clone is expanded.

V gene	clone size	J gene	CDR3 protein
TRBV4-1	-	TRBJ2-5	ASSQESVDQETQY
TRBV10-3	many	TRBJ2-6	AISEEGVGAGANVLT
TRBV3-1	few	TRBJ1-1	ASSRVGYEAF
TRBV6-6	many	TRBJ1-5	ASSYRPFNQPQH
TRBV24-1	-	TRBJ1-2	ATSDSSTGNYGYT
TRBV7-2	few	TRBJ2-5	ASSYDLGGTQY
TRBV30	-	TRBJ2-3	AWSVYEGAVPDTQY
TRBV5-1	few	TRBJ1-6	ASSPKVGPAQNSPLH
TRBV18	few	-	ASSPTSGSDEQY
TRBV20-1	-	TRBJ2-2	SASGGARTGELF
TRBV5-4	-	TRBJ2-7	ATKTGGRPYEQY
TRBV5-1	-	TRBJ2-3	ASTDTSTDTQY
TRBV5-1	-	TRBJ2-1	ASSVPDGRDEQF
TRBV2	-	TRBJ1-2	ASRESWDRVDYGYT
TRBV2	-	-	ASSEISEETQY
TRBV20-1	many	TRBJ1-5	SARQSGTGSNQPQH
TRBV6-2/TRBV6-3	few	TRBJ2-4	ASSGALEENIQY
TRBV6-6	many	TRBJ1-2	ASSFGTNNYGYT
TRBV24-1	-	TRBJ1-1	ATSDPRTGGTEAF
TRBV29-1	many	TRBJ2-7	SVAEYGGKSYEQY
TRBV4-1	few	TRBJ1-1	ASSQETGPRVGNTEAF
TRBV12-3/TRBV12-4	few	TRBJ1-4	ASSLASGKLF
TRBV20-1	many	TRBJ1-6	SAREEDSPLH
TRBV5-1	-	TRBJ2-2	ASSLTAVNTGELF
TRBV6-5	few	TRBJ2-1	ASSRLAGGGDGQF